The present entry profiles one T cell receptor beta chain with its context. What it binds is unknown. Libraries were prepared by immunoSEQ multiplex PCR; TCRdb keeps only in-frame clonotypes and omits some of them. The sample holds around 30,000 clones, approximately 89% seen once. The CDR3 covers 16 residues. Per germline, CDR1 MNHNY and CDR2 SVGAGI (reference sequence). V lost 4 bases and J lost 2; bases outside the gene matches: 7. The data were obtained in a study of PD-1 blockade in classical Hodgkin lymphoma. Findings of the study overall: Reasons behind the repertoire differences stay unclear, perhaps disease activity or earlier therapy. When set against healthy donors, newly diagnosed patients were reported to show lower baseline TCR diversity.

The time point is: newly diagnosed, previously untreated cHL patient sample. As a comparison, the study used PBMCs from newly diagnosed, untreated classical Hodgkin lymphoma. This sequence was found in a human donor with classical Hodgkin lymphoma. The V call is TRBV6-6, the J call TRBJ1-4; 7 nucleotides align to TRBD1. Sequencing was done on a sample of peripheral blood mononuclear cells (PBMCs). CDR3 amino acids: CASSSPGQETNEKLFF. The CDR3 bases are TGTGCCAGCAGTTCTCCCGGACAGGAGACTAATGAAAAACTGTTTTTT.